The present entry profiles one T cell receptor (beta chain) with its context. It lacks a known antigen. No quality values exist for individual bases; no much larger clone is one base distant. These data originate in a study of cytomegalovirus exposure and HLA in healthy donors listed by TCRdb under 2017. About the study as a whole: An earlier analysis of 550 to 700 of the donors reported roughly 270 Gb of sequence data and 117 million unique TCR beta sequences from approximately 180 million T cells. An early release covering around 630 HLA-typed donors comprised approximately 290 gigabases of sequencing data and roughly 85 million unique TCR sequences. Of the 398 genotyped donors, about 80% fell in the genetic ancestry cluster associated with self-reported Caucasian donors. The study aimed to test whether cataloging public T cell receptors could reveal signatures of past pathogen exposure. The study used immunosequencing to profile the T cell repertoires of about 670 subjects and linked those repertoires to cytomegalovirus serostatus. A separate validation cohort of more than 100 different subjects was used in addition to the roughly 670-subject first cohort. High-throughput TCR immunosequencing, statistical association of individual TCRs with disease status, and machine learning were combined to predict cytomegalovirus infection status. A later analysis re-examined previously published TCR beta repertoires from about 700 donors and added high-resolution HLA genotyping to investigate patterns of TCR occurrence. In the later analysis, no new phenotypic data were used to find candidate immune exposures; instead, reliance was placed on TCR beta sequences and their occurrence across donors. To decide whether each TCR beta V gene segment behaved as functional or pseudogenic, an earlier analysis of several hundred of the donors relied on high-throughput TCR beta sequencing. Donor age, sex, ethnicity and CMV serostatus were collected together with the repertoire data. A later genetic analysis used genome-wide SNP genotypes for about three fifths of the 666 donors, treating that subset as a discovery cohort. Every discovery cohort repertoire had been produced on one sequencing platform. HLA typing included class I and class II loci at four-digit resolution. The number of typed donors differed by locus: about 620-640 for A, B, C, DRB1 and DQB1; some 500 for DQA1; around 610 for DPA1; and some 450 for DPB1. Several DR-DQ haplotypes were handled as single units for association and clustering because linkage in the cohort was strong. Among almost 400 genotyped donors of the cohort, an average of about 240,000 unique TCR beta nucleotide sequences were sequenced per donor, roughly 20% of them non-productive. Study-wide findings and limitations: When HLA alleles, especially DR and DQ, strongly co-occurred, TCR associations were difficult to assign to individual alleles. Specific HLA alleles were associated with roughly 16,000 TCR beta sequences at a false discovery rate of 0.05 in a later analysis. A cluster of highly shared sequence variants was judged likely to represent a technical artifact of the sequencing pipeline. CMV serostatus was the only immune exposure information available for the cohort. Linkage disequilibrium might explain the correlated functional status among segregating V segments, but an unknown experimental factor could not be excluded. Roughly uniform sequencing depth across donors was assumed in presence/absence analyses, although this assumption may not hold. In a later genetic analysis, a missense DCLRE1C variant was associated with V-gene and J-gene trimming of TCR beta chains, and the association was replicated in an independent cohort. In vitro tests confirmed that a few of the cytomegalovirus-associated TCR beta chains recognize cytomegalovirus antigens. Some 15 rarely observed V segments, including chromosome 9 orphons, were excluded from the earlier analysis of a few hundred of the donors because counts were too low. A further reported finding was that TCR beta sequences accurately predicted the HLA-A and HLA-B alleles for most subjects in the first cohort. The study listed 150 to 200 TCR beta chains as associated with cytomegalovirus. Most TCR sequences were seen in very few donors, while some public TCRs were found in many individuals. Cytomegalovirus status was reported to be diagnosed by the classifier with high specificity and sensitivity in both the original and validation cohorts. This cohort had only TCR beta chains sequenced, and the lack of alpha or paired-chain data limited which features could be detected. Because HLA typing was unavailable for some donors at each locus, only the typed subset was used in association tests. In a later analysis, several top co-occurrence clusters were reported to appear linked to parvovirus B19, influenza, CMV and Epstein-Barr virus. In a later analysis, TCR association rates were found to vary across HLA loci, with the most associated TCRs seen for DRB1 alleles and the fewest for HLA-C alleles. In an earlier analysis of approximately 600 of the donors, most TCR beta V segments were observed in productive rearrangements about 90% or about 30% of the time, broadly matching IMGT annotations. Compared with the approximately 710-donor mean, donors in an Asian-associated ancestry cluster had fewer N-insertions in productive TCRs, according to a later genetic analysis. In a later analysis, most CMV-associated TCR beta chains were found to appear HLA-restricted, with HLA associations seemingly driven largely by CMV exposure. In a later analysis, HLA-associated TCR beta chains showed more clonal expansion and lower generation probabilities than non-associated chains that were equally common. It was suggested by the authors that the approach could potentially be generalized to other disease states and immunological phenotypes. Because the 87-base-pair reads could not distinguish some IMGT-functional V segments, including TRBV6-2 and TRBV6-3, those segments were excluded.

The germline V gene (reference sequence) supplies CDR1 SEHNR and CDR2 FQNEAQ. Deletion took 2 bases off V and 6 bases off J, with a span of 5 bases between the germline ends. There are 11 amino acids in the CDR3, from cysteine to phenylalanine inclusive. The sequence is cut down to CDR3 DNA, 33 bases in frame from base 1. Library preparation used the immunoSEQ multiplex PCR assay. For the multiplex PCR, a mixture combining 60 forward primers for TCR Vbeta segments and 13 reverse primers for TCR Jbeta segments was used. Amplification of the CDR3 region of rearranged TCR beta genes was performed with a multiplex PCR assay on genomic DNA. On the Illumina HiSeq System, the amplified TCR beta libraries were sequenced as 87-base-pair reads. Per the authors' processing: A later analysis tallied 70 million to 100 million unique TCR beta chains across the 610 or so repertoires, and 10 million to 11 million of those chains were shared by two or more donors. Raw reads were error-corrected and collapsed into unique sequences with a nearest-neighbor algorithm that merged closely related sequences to remove PCR and sequencing errors. CDR3 sequences were aligned to IMGT reference sequences to assign V, D and J gene segments. Each retained sequence needed at least a six-nucleotide match to both a V gene segment and a J gene segment. Rearrangements were called productive when the CDR3 lacked stop codons and stayed in frame with V and J; all others were non-productive. Following IMGT convention, CDR3 was defined as the stretch from the second conserved V-encoded cysteine to the conserved J-encoded phenylalanine. In an earlier analysis of more than 550 of the donors, sequences lacking an unambiguous match to a single V gene segment were excluded. In an earlier analysis of a few hundred of the donors, V segments were called functional above 56.7% productive rearrangements and were called segregating when the between-donor standard deviation exceeded 5%. A statistical classification framework was built for diagnosing cytomegalovirus status from the catalog of TCR beta chain sequences. In a later analysis, TCR nucleotide sequences were compared against IMGT/GENE-DB human TR gene sequences so that V and J genes could be assigned. A later analysis assigned CDR3 sequences and most-parsimonious VDJ recombination scenarios with the TCRdist pipeline. In a later analysis, each TCR beta chain was defined by its CDR3 amino acid sequence together with its V-gene family, and reads lacking a unique V-gene family were excluded. To address suspected cross-contamination and a sequencing artifact, a later analysis removed 592 highly shared, low-generation-probability nucleotide sequences. A later analysis calculated a clonal expansion index for each public chain from normalized within-repertoire ranks of inferred template counts. In a later analysis, generation probabilities were computed using a VDJ recombination model fitted to out-of-frame rearrangements, and the results were checked against IGoR. Hypergeometric tests were used in a later analysis to score TCR-TCR, TCR-HLA and TCR-CMV co-occurrence, with a repertoire-size bias correction applied to the TCR pairs. A later analysis estimated false discovery rates by permuting HLA or CMV assignments 20 times. A later analysis grouped co-occurring TCRs with DBSCAN, adding TCRdist sequence similarity when clustering within HLA-allele-positive subsets. Co-occurrence clustering excluded repertoires with fewer than 30,000 or more than 120,000 public chains, plus five with anomalous nucleotide sharing. The table was pulled from immuneACCESS by TCRdb, which kept in-frame rearrangements only. Such tables lose some clones; where checked, under half of the loss comes from unresolved V genes, and the rest has no known cause. The V and J calls and clone size come from that table; D and trimming were worked out from the DNA. Recorded for this sample are about 120,000 clones; 77% of them occurred a single time. Together, the top ten hold approximately 11% of the sample.

The cohort was made up of approximately 670 healthy bone marrow donors. At the time of sampling, all cohort members were nominally healthy, though unrecorded immune exposures were likely present. The donor was CMV seropositive and was included in the group of 250 to 300 seropositive cohort members. A peripheral blood sample was collected from each donor, and TCR beta sequencing was performed on peripheral blood mononuclear cells. The Qiagen DNeasy Blood Extraction Kit was used to extract genomic DNA from the blood cell samples. The chain couples TRBV7-9 to TRBJ2-7; the D gene is perhaps TRBD2, on 5 matching bases. Material for sequencing was PBMCs. The receptor's source is a man aged 40-49 years in good health and CMV-seropositive. The nucleotide sequence reads as follows: TGTGCCAGCAGCTTACGGGGCGAGCAGTACTTC. Its protein product is CASSLRGEQYF. The reference TRBV7-9 and TRBJ2-7 proteins fill in what lies around the CDR3, so the full variable domain reads DTGVSQNPRHKITKRGQNVTFRCDPISEHNRLYWYRQTLGQGPEFLTYFQNEAQLEKSRLLSDRFSAERPKGSFSTLEIQRTEQGDSAMYLCASSLRGEQYFGPGTRLTVT.